This T cell receptor (beta chain) was profiled in a study of blood T cell repertoires in COVID-19 (dated by TCRdb to about 2020). With respect to the entire study: Samples from collaborators originated in the United States, Italy and Spain and spanned both the acute and convalescent phases of COVID-19. The repertoires were released in a freely available public database intended as a resource for research on the immune response to SARS-CoV-2. Sample metadata almost always included a de-identified subject ID, COVID-19 status, age in years and sex. The prospective study material was composed of cDNA or gDNA derived from T cells, B-cell-depleted T cells, or PBMCs. HLA class I and class II types, where available, came from metadata supplied by the sample provider rather than from assay-based typing. Deeply sampled blood TCRbeta repertoires from subjects exposed to, actively infected with, or recovered from COVID-19 were included in the dataset. The samples were drawn from the first 160 participants of the ongoing ImmuneRACE study and from about 1,200 subjects provided by 6 global collaborators.

In the case of this clone: The antigen it binds to is not known. No base qualities exist here, and no much larger clone lies one base off it.

The CDR1 and CDR2 encoded by the germline V gene are SGHTA and FQGNSA. V ends up 4 bases short and J 3 bases short, with an unmatched junction base count of 3. CDR3 length: 14 amino acids, cysteine to phenylalanine. Just CDR3 DNA is preserved here, 42 bases in frame from base 1. Whole blood was collected in K2EDTA tubes by collaborating institutions according to the institutions' own protocols. For TCRbeta analysis, collaborators shipped samples as frozen whole blood, isolated PBMCs, or DNA extracted from either of those sample types. Results the study describes overall, beyond this receptor: The quantity of clinical and demographic metadata differed by source and by participant and was supplied without curation.

The immunoSEQ Assay, a bias-controlled multiplex PCR, was used to amplify TCRbeta CDR3 regions from genomic DNA. The published analysis was carried out like this. Nucleated cell counts per sample were estimated from amplification of reference gene primers within the assay. To quantify the absolute abundance of each unique TCRbeta CDR3 rearrangement, sequence reads were collapsed and filtered. For each sample, productive Simpson clonality was calculated as the square root of Simpson's diversity index over productive rearrangements. TCRdb re-hosts the immuneACCESS table, in-frame sequences only. Its copies lack some clones; in the studies checked, an unresolved V gene accounts for under half of them, and the cause for the rest is not known. For V, J and clone size, that table is used; D and trimming come from the DNA. Present in this sample are about 93,000 clones, 90% of which were seen just once. Clones ranked in the top ten supply around 1.5% of the sample.

This receptor chain uses TRBV7-2 and TRBJ1-5; TRBD1 agrees with 7 junctional bases. The TCR was taken from a human donor with active COVID-19. The donor label of this sample is uncertain. Sequenced input: peripheral blood. The sequenced DNA: TGTGCCAGCAGCTCGACAGGGTACAATCAGCCCCAGCATTTT. Translation gives CASSSTGYNQPQHF.